This T cell receptor beta chain was recorded in a study of breast tumors, draining lymph nodes, adjacent tissues. The study, taken as a whole, reports: Most tumor T cells seemingly derive from lymph node, then expand in tumor.

TCRdb reanalysed the multiplex PCR reads using MiXCR and keeps one entry per CDR3 protein. The repertoire holds 200,000 or so distinct CDR3 sequences, with roughly 31% as singletons. This CDR3 has 13 residues. V shed 7 bases and J 3 bases; nucleotides not matched to a gene: 8. Germline loops: CDR1 SQVTM, CDR2 ANQGSEA. In its sample, this clonotype was seen once. Its specificity is unknown. The lymph nodes were axillary draining lymph nodes from breast cancer patients. This chain connects TRBV29-1 to TRBJ2-7; 8 nucleotides match TRBD2. This receptor was obtained from a female donor with breast cancer. Some clones in this sample may be carry-over from other donors' samples. Sequenced input: axillary lymph node tissue. CDR3 DNA: TGCAGCGAGGCGGGGGGACGGGGCTACGAGCAGTACTTC. Its protein is CSEAGGRGYEQYF.